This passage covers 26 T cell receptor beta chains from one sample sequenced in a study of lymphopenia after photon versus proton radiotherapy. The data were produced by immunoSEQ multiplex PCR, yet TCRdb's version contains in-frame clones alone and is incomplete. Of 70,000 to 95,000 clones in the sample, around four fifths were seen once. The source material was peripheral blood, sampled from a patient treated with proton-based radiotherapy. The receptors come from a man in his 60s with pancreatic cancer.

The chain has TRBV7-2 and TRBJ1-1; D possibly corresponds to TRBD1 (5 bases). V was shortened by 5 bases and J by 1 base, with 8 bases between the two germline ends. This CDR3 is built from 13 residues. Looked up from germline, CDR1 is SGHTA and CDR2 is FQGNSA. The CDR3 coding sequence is TGTGCCAGCAGCCGAGGACAGAACACTGAAGCTTTCTTT. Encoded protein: CASSRGQNTEAFF. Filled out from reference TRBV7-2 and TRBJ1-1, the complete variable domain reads GAGVSQSPSNKVTEKGKDVELRCDPISGHTALYWYRQSLGQGLEFLIYFQGNSAPDKSGLPSDRFSAERTGGSVSTLTIQRTQQEDSAVYLCASSRGQNTEAFFGQGTRLTVV.

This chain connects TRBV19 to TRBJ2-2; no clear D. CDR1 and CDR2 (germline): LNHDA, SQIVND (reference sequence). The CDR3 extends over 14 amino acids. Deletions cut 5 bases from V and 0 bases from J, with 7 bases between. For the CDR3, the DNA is TGTGCCAGTAGTCGAGTCGCGAACACCGGGGAGCTGTTTTTT. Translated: CASSRVANTGELFF.

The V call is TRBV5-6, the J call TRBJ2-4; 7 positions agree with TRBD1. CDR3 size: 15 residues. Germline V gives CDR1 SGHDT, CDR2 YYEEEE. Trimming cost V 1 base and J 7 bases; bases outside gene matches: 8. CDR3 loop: CASSLWGQPPNIQYF. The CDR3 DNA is TGTGCCAGCAGCTTGTGGGGACAGCCGCCGAACATTCAGTACTTC.

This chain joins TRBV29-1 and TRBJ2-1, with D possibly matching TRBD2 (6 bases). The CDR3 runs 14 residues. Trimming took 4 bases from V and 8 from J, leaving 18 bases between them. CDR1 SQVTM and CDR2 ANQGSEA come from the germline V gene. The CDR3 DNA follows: TGCAGCGTTGGGCGGGGCGGCCCCCCGGATGAGCAGTTCTTC. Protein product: CSVGRGGPPDEQFF.

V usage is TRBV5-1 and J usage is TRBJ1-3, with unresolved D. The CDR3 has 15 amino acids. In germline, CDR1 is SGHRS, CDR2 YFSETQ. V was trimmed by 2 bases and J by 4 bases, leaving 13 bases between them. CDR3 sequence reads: CASSFNNGEGNTIYF. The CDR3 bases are TGCGCCAGCAGCTTTAATAACGGGGAAGGAAACACCATATATTTT.

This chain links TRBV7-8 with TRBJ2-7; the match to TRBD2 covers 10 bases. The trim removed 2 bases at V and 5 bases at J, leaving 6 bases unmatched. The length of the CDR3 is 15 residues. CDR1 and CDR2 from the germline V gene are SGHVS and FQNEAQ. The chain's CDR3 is CASSLQPSGSHEQYF. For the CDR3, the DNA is TGTGCCAGCAGCTTACAACCTAGCGGGAGCCACGAGCAGTACTTC.

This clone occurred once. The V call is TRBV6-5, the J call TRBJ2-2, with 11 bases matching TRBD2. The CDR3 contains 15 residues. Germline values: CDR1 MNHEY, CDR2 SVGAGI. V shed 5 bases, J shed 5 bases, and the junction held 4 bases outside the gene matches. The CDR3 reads CASSRTSGSTGELFF. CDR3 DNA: TGTGCCAGCAGTCGAACTAGCGGGAGTACCGGGGAGCTGTTTTTT.

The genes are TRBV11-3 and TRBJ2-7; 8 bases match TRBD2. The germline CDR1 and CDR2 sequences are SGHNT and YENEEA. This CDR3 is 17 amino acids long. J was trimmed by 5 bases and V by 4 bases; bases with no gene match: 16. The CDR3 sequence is CASSSWGREGAGNEQYF. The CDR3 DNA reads TGTGCCAGCAGCTCCTGGGGTCGGGAGGGAGCGGGCAACGAGCAGTACTTC. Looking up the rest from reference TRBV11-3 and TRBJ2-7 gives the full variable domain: EAGVVQSPRYKIIEKKQPVAFWCNPISGHNTLYWYLQNLGQGPELLIRYENEEAVDDSQLPKDRFSAERLKGVDSTLKIQPAELGDSAVYLCASSSWGREGAGNEQYFGPGTRLTVT.

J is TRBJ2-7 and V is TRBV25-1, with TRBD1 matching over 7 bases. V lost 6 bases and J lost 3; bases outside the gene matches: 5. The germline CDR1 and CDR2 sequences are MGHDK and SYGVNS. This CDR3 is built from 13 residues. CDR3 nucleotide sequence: TGTGCCAGCAGCACGACAGGGCACTACGAGCAGTACTTC. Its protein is CASSTTGHYEQYF.

CDR3 in amino acids: CASSQEAGDRYNEQFF. CDR3 bases: TGCGCCAGCAGCCAAGAAGCGGGAGATCGGTACAATGAGCAGTTCTTC. This chain joins TRBV4-1 and TRBJ2-1; 8 bases map to TRBD2. After removal of 0 bases from V and 4 bases from J, the junction contained 5 bases not matched to a gene. The CDR3 is 16 residues long. The V gene's germline CDR1 is MGHRA and CDR2 YSYEKL.

The DNA for the CDR3 is TGTGCCACCTTGGGCGACCTCCCGGATACGCAGTATTTT. Encoded protein: CATLGDLPDTQYF. The J gene is TRBJ2-3, the V gene TRBV27; D unclear. The V end was cut by 10 bases, the J end by 6 bases, with 17 bases between. Germline CDR1 is MNHEY and CDR2 is SMNVEV (reference sequence). This CDR3 is 13 amino acids long.

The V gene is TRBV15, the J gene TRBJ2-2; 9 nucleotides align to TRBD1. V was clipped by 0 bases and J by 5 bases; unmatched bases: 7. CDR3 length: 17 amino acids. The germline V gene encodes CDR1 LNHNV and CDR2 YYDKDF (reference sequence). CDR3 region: CATSRDRGQGGTGELFF. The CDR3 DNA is TGTGCCACCAGCAGAGATAGGGGACAGGGAGGGACCGGGGAGCTGTTTTTT.

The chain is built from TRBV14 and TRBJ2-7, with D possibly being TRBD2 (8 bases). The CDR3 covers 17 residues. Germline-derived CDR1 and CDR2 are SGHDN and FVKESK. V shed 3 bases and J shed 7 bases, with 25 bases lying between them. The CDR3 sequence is CASSHLRQGLDPKEQYF. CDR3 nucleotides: TGTGCCAGCAGCCATCTCAGACAGGGACTAGACCCTAAGGAGCAGTACTTC. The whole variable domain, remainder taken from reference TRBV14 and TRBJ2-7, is EAGVTQFPSHSVIEKGQTVTLRCDPISGHDNLYWYRRVMGKEIKFLLHFVKESKQDESGMPNNRFLAERTGGTYSTLKVQPAELEDSGVYFCASSHLRQGLDPKEQYFGPGTRLTVT.

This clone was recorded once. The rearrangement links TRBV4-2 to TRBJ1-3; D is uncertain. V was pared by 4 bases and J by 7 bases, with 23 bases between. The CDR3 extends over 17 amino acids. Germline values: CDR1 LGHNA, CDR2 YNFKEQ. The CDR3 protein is CASSRLRSENPRNTIYF. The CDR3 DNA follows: TGTGCCAGCAGCCGACTGCGATCAGAGAACCCCCGGAACACCATATATTTT.

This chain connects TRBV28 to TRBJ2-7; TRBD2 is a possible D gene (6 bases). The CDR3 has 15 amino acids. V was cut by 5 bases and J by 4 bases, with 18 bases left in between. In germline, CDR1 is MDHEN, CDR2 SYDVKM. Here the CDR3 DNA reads TGTGCCAGCAGTCTGGGGGGAGCCTTCATGTACGAGCAGTACTTC. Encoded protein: CASSLGGAFMYEQYF.

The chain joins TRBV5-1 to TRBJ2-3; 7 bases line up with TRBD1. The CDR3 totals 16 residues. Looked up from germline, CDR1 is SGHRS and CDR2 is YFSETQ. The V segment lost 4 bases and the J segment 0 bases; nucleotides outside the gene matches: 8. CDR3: CASSAGDRPSTDTQYF. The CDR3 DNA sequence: TGCGCCAGCAGCGCAGGGGACAGACCTAGCACAGATACGCAGTATTTT.

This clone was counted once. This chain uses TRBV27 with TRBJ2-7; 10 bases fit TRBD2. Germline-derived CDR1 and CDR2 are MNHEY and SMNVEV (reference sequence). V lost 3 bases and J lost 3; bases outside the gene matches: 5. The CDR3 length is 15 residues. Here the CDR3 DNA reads TGTGCCAGCAGTTTTAATCCTAGCGGGAGCTACGAGCAGTACTTC. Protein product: CASSFNPSGSYEQYF.

The CDR3 loop reads CSAFSREQYF. CDR3 DNA sequence: TGCAGTGCCTTCAGTCGGGAGCAGTACTTC. The chain is built from TRBV20-1 and TRBJ2-7; D uncertain. The V gene's germline CDR1 is DFQATT and CDR2 SNEGSKA (reference sequence). V lost 6 bases and J 7 bases, leaving 10 bases between the germline ends. There are 10 residues in the CDR3.

CDR3 DNA sequence: TGCGCCAGCAGCCAAGGTATTACGGGCTACACCTTC. Translated, it gives CASSQGITGYTF. The chain uses TRBV4-3 and TRBJ1-2; no clear D. This CDR3 is 12 amino acids long. Germline values: CDR1 LGHNA, CDR2 YSLEER. Between the trimmed V and J ends, which lost 1 base and 8 bases, there was a span of 8 bases.

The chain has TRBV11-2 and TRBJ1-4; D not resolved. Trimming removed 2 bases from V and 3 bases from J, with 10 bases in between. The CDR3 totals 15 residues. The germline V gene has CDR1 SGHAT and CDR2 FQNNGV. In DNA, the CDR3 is TGTGCCAGCAGCTTATCTGGTGGAGCTAATGAAAAACTGTTTTTT. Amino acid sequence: CASSLSGGANEKLFF. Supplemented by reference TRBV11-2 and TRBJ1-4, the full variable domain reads EAGVAQSPRYKIIEKRQSVAFWCNPISGHATLYWYQQILGQGPKLLIQFQNNGVVDDSQLPKDRFSAERLKGVDSTLKIQPAKLEDSAVYLCASSLSGGANEKLFFGSGTQLSVL.

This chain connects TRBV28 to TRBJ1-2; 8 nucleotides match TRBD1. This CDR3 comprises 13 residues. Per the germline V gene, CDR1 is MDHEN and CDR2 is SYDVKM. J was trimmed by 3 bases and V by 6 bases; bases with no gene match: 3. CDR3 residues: CASRLQGDYGYTF. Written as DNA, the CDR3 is TGTGCCAGCAGACTACAGGGGGACTATGGCTACACCTTC.

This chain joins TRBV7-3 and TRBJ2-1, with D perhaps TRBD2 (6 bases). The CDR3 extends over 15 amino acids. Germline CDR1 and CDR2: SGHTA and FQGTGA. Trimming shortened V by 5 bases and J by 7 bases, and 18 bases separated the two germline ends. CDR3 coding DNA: TGTGCCAGCAGCCCGGCCCGGGCCGCGGGGAATGAGCAGTTCTTC. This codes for CASSPARAAGNEQFF.

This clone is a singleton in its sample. CDR3 sequence reads: CASSGKGLVGEQYF. The CDR3 DNA follows: TGTGCCAGCAGTGGGAAGGGACTAGTTGGGGAGCAGTACTTC. V is TRBV2 and J is TRBJ2-7; TRBD2 aligns across 8 bases. The CDR3 sequence is 14 residues long. The V segment lost 4 bases and the J segment 7 bases; nucleotides outside the gene matches: 9. Germline V gene lookup returns CDR1 SNHLY and CDR2 FYNNEI.

The CDR3 bases are TGTGCCAGCAGCTTTGGTGTGGGACAGGGGGCAGGTGAGCAGTTCTTC. It yields the protein CASSFGVGQGAGEQFF. This chain links TRBV5-4 with TRBJ2-1, with 12 positions matching TRBD1. In germline, CDR1 is SGHNT, CDR2 YYREEE (reference sequence). This CDR3 has 16 residues. The junction had 9 bases not matched to a gene; V was cut back by 2 bases and J by 9 bases.

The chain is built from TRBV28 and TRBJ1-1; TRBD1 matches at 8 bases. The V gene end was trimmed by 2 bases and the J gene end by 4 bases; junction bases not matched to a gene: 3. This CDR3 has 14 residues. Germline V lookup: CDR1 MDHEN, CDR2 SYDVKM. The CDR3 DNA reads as TGTGCCAGCAGTTTACCAACAGGGGGCACTGAAGCTTTCTTT. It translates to CASSLPTGGTEAFF.

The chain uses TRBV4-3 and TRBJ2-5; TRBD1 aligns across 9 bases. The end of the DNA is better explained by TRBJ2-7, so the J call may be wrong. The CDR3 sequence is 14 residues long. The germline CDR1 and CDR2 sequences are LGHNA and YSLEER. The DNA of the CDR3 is TGCGCCAGCAGCCAAGCGGACAGGGGCTACGAGCAGTACTTC. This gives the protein CASSQADRGYEQYF.